This TCR beta chain was retrieved from a study of blood T cell repertoires in COVID-19 (TCRdb year 2020). For context, the study as a whole: Samples from collaborators originated in the United States, Italy and Spain and spanned both the acute and convalescent phases of COVID-19. Samples were obtained from the ongoing ImmuneRACE study (first 160 participants) and from 1,254 subjects provided by 6 global collaborators. Where available, HLA class I and class II types were obtained from metadata supplied by the sample provider rather than from assay-based typing. Sample metadata almost always included a de-identified subject ID, COVID-19 status, age in years and sex. Subjects who had been exposed to COVID-19, were actively infected with it, or had recovered from it provided the deeply sampled blood TCRbeta repertoires that made up the dataset. The repertoires were made available in a free public database intended to serve as a resource for research on the immune response to SARS-CoV-2. The prospective study material was composed of cDNA or gDNA derived from T cells, B-cell-depleted T cells, or PBMCs.

The immunoSEQ Assay, a bias-controlled multiplex PCR, was used to amplify TCRbeta CDR3 regions from genomic DNA. From the authors' description of their analysis: The number of nucleated cells in each sample was estimated by amplification of reference gene primers within the assay. To quantify the absolute abundance of each unique TCRbeta CDR3 rearrangement, sequence reads were collapsed and filtered. Productive Simpson clonality was computed per sample as the square root of Simpson's diversity index over productive rearrangements. Imported from immuneACCESS, the table was reduced by TCRdb to in-frame sequences with V and J called. These copies leave out some clones; in studies compared against another copy, an unresolved V gene accounts for under half, and the cause of the remainder is not known. V, J and clone size derive from that table, while D and trimming were established from the DNA sequence. The sample includes about 120,000 clones, with around 90% observed a single time. The ten largest clones represent 4.6% of the sample.

Overall results and qualifications from the work: The quantity of clinical and demographic metadata differed by source and by participant and was supplied without curation.

The CDR3 runs 16 amino acids, cysteine and phenylalanine included. Here the CDR3 DNA is all that survives: 48 bases in frame from base 1. Between the V and J ends, shortened by 4 bases and 0 bases respectively, the junction contains 13 bases. CDR1 and CDR2 are read off the germline V gene (reference sequence) as SGHKS and YYEKEE. In Seattle, one collaborating source enrolled patients while the infection was active and tracked those patients longitudinally over the course of disease. Each collaborating institution followed its own protocols to collect whole blood in K2EDTA tubes. For TCRbeta analysis, collaborators shipped samples in one of three forms: frozen whole blood, isolated PBMCs, or DNA extracted from either of those sample types. This clone was seen once. Which antigen it targets is not known. Base qualities were left out, and no much larger clone turns up one base away.

This receptor was taken from a man between 60 and 75 years old with COVID-19, enrolled during active disease. The sample comprised peripheral blood. The rearranged segments are TRBV5-5 and TRBJ2-2, and the D gene may be TRBD2, 6 bases matching. The CDR3 is CASSQEGFANTGELFF. The base sequence is TGTGCCAGCAGCCAGGAGGGGTTCGCGAACACCGGGGAGCTGTTTTTT. With all but the CDR3 taken from the reference TRBV5-5 and TRBJ2-2 genes, the full variable domain is: DAGVTQSPTHLIKTRGQQVTLRCSPISGHKSVSWYQQVLGQGPQFIFQYYEKEERGRGNFPDRFSARQFPNYSSELNVNALLLGDSALYLCASSQEGFANTGELFFGEGSRLTVL.